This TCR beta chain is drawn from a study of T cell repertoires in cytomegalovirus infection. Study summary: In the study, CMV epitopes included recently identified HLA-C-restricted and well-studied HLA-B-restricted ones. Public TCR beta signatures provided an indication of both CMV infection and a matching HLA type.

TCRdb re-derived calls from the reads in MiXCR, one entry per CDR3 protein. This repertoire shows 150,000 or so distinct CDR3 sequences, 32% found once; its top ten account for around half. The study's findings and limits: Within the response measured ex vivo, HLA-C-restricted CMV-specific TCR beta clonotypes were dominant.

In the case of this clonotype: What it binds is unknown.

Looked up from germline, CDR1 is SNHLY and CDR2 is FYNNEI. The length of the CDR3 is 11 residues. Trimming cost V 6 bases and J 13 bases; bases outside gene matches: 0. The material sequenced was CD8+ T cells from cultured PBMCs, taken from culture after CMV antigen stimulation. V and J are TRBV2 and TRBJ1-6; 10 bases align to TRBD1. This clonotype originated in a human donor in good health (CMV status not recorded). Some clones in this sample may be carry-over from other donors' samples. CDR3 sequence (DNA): TGTGCCAGCAGGACAGGGGGCCCCCTCCACTTT. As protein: CASRTGGPLHF.